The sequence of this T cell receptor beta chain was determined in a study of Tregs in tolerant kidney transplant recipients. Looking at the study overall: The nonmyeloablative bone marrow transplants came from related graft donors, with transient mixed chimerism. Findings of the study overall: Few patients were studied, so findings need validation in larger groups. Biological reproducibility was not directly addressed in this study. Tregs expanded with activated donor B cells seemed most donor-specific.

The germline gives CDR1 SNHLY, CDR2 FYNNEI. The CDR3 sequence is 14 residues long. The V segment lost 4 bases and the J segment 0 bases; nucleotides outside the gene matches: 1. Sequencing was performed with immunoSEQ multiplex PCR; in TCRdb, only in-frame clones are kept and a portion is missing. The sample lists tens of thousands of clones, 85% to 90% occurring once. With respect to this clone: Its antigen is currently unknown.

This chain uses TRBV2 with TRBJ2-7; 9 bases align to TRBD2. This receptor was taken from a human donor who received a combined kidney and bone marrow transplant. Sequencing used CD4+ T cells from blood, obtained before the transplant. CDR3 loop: CASSGLADSYEQYF. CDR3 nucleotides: TGTGCCAGCAGTGGACTAGCGGACTCCTACGAGCAGTACTTC.